One and the same sample provided the 10 T cell receptor beta chains below, sequenced in a study of T cells in Graves' hyperthyroidism and ophthalmopathy. Amplified regions were TCR beta CDR3 sequences from RNA transcripts. The TCR CDR3 was amplified in a first-round RT-PCR using the HTBI primer set. Using its own MiXCR run on the multiplex PCR reads, TCRdb lists one record per CDR3 protein. The table lists over 500,000 distinct CDR3 sequences, approximately 17% of them singletons. The sequenced sample consisted of blood. These receptors all stem from a woman between 18 and 30 years old with Graves' ophthalmopathy.

This clonotype was picked up many times. J is TRBJ2-7 and V is TRBV20-1; TRBD1 matches at 10 bases. The CDR3 has 14 amino acids. Per germline, CDR1 DFQATT and CDR2 SNEGSKA (reference sequence). With V trimmed by 3 bases and J by 0 bases, 2 bases remained unmatched. Here the CDR3 DNA reads TGCAGTGCTAGTCGGACAGGGGGCTCCTACGAGCAGTACTTC. Translation gives CSASRTGGSYEQYF.

This chain connects TRBV29-1 to TRBJ2-3; 9 positions match TRBD2. The CDR3 covers 14 residues. Germline CDR1 SQVTM, CDR2 ANQGSEA. With V trimmed by 3 bases and J by 7 bases, 8 bases remained unmatched. The CDR3 spells CSVESRLAVNTQYF. The DNA of the CDR3 is TGCAGCGTTGAGAGTCGACTAGCGGTTAATACGCAGTATTTT.

This clonotype was observed at least ten times. The chain employs TRBV20-1 and TRBJ2-5; 7 positions agree with TRBD1. The V gene's germline CDR1 is DFQATT and CDR2 SNEGSKA (reference sequence). The V segment lost 3 bases and the J segment 1 base; nucleotides outside the gene matches: 2. There are 13 residues in the CDR3. The CDR3 DNA follows: TGCAGTGCTAGTGGACAGGTCCAAGAGACCCAGTACTTC. Protein product: CSASGQVQETQYF.

In its sample, this clonotype was seen many times. The chain carries TRBV3-1 and TRBJ2-3; D possibly corresponds to TRBD1 (5 bases). Germline V lookup: CDR1 LGHDT, CDR2 YNNKEL (reference sequence). The CDR3 spans 15 residues. V was shortened by 2 bases and J by 2 bases, with 11 bases between the two germline ends. For the CDR3, the DNA is TGTGCCAGCAGCCAAAGGGCAGGGCACACAGATACGCAGTATTTT. Amino acids: CASSQRAGHTDTQYF.

CDR3 in amino acids: CASSETSGASTDTQYF. CDR3 nucleotides: TGTGCCAGCAGTGAAACTAGCGGGGCTAGCACAGATACGCAGTATTTT. This rearrangement joins TRBV6-4 to TRBJ2-3, with 10 bases fitting TRBD2. The CDR3 extends over 16 amino acids. The V gene's germline CDR1 is MRHNA and CDR2 SNTAGT. The V and J ends lost 3 bases and 0 bases, in that order; junction bases with no gene match: 3.

This clonotype showed up many times. This chain uses TRBV28 with TRBJ2-7; maybe TRBD1 (5 bases). The CDR3 loop spans 14 amino acids. Trimming removed 5 bases from V and 2 bases from J, with 13 bases in between. In germline, CDR1 is MDHEN, CDR2 SYDVKM. In DNA form, the CDR3 reads TGTGCCAGCAGTAGGGTAACAGGTCCCTACGAGCAGTACTTC. Translation gives CASSRVTGPYEQYF.

The rearrangement uses TRBV9 and TRBJ2-7; 7 nucleotides line up with TRBD2. Germline-derived CDR1 and CDR2 are SGDLS and YYNGEE. This CDR3 region has 15 residues. The V segment lost 1 base and the J segment 2 bases; nucleotides outside the gene matches: 6. In DNA, the CDR3 is TGTGCCAGCAGCGTATCGTTTGGGAGGGCCTACGAGCAGTACTTC. It codes for CASSVSFGRAYEQYF.

J is TRBJ2-5 and V is TRBV10-3, with D maybe TRBD2 (5 bases). CDR1 and CDR2 (germline): ENHRY, SYGVKD. Trimming pared 6 bases from V and 5 bases from J, leaving 19 bases between. This CDR3 has 15 residues. The CDR3 loop reads CAISPSLAPQETQYF. DNA of the CDR3: TGTGCCATCAGCCCCTCTCTAGCCCCCCAGGAGACCCAGTACTTC.

This clonotype occurred a few times. The genes are TRBV20-1 and TRBJ1-2; maybe TRBD1 (6 bases). CDR1 is DFQATT, CDR2 SNEGSKA, per germline (reference sequence). The CDR3 loop spans 18 amino acids. V lost 0 bases and J lost 1, with 21 bases in between. CDR3 coding DNA: TGCAGTGCTAGAGACGCCCTAACAGGGTTCGGCGTTAACTATGGCTACACCTTC. It encodes CSARDALTGFGVNYGYTF.

This clonotype showed up many times. The V and J genes are TRBV28 and TRBJ2-7, with 7 nucleotides matching TRBD1. The CDR3 covers 13 residues. The germline V gene has CDR1 MDHEN and CDR2 SYDVKM. V lost 6 bases and J lost 3; bases outside the gene matches: 5. CDR3 DNA: TGTGCCAGCAGCCACAGGGGCCACTACGAGCAGTACTTC. It yields the protein CASSHRGHYEQYF.